This T cell receptor beta chain is drawn from a study of shared clonotypes between healthy human individuals. V was clipped by 5 bases and J by 5 bases, with 11 bases between them. Germline V gene lookup returns CDR1 SNHLY and CDR2 FYNNEI. The CDR3 has 13 amino acids. TCRdb's table, derived via immunoSEQ multiplex PCR, lists solely in-frame clones and lacks some. Counted here are 2 million to 2.5 million clones, less than 95% occurring once; the ten biggest clones make up approximately 0.4%. The rearrangement joins TRBV2 to TRBJ2-3, with D possibly matching TRBD2 (5 bases). The sequence came from a man aged 18 to 30 in good health. Some clones in this sample may be carry-over from other donors' samples. Specimen: naive CD4+ T cells from PBMCs. Sample subset: CD45RA+ positively selected. The CDR3 DNA reads as TGTGCCAGCAGTTCCGGACGGGGAGATACGCAGTATTTT. It specifies CASSSGRGDTQYF.